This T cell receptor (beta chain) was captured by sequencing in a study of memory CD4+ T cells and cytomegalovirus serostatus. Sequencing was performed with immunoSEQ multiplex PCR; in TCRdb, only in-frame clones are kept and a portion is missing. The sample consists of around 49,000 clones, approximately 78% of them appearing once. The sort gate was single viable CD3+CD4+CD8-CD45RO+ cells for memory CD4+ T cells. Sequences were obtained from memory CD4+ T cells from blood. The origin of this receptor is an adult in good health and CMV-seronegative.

The CDR3 here is CASSLSDTQYF. The DNA of the CDR3 is TGTGCCAGTTCCCTTTCGGATACGCAGTATTTT. V is TRBV19 and J is TRBJ2-3; D gene unclear. CDR1 is LNHDA and CDR2 is SQIVND in the germline V gene (reference sequence). V dropped 8 bases and J dropped 6 bases, with 9 bases sitting between them. The CDR3 runs 11 residues.